This entry describes one TCR beta chain. Exposure to brentuximab vedotin varied, and each patient had relapsed following autologous stem cell transplantation. This sample is drawn from a study of PD-1 blockade in classical Hodgkin lymphoma. Across the whole study: Patients were dosed intravenously with nivolumab at 3 mg/kg every 2 weeks.

With 1 base removed from V and 0 bases from J, the gap between germline ends came to 9 bases. Germline V gene lookup returns CDR1 SGHRS and CDR2 YFSETQ. The CDR3 contains 15 residues. Clones were sequenced by immunoSEQ multiplex PCR, and TCRdb holds only the in-frame ones, with some missing. This sample yields tens of thousands of clones, of which 73% are seen a single time; roughly 16% belongs to the top ten. This sequence joins TRBV5-1 and TRBJ2-3, with D maybe TRBD2 (5 bases). Sequences were derived from peripheral blood mononuclear cells (PBMCs), sampled before the second cycle of nivolumab. The source of this sequence is a human donor with classical Hodgkin lymphoma. The CDR3 DNA reads TGCGCCAGCAGCTTGCGGGATCCTAGCACAGATACGCAGTATTTT. This sequence encodes CASSLRDPSTDTQYF.